The 21 T cell receptor beta chains in this list originate from one sample, sequenced in a study of T cell repertoires in cytomegalovirus infection. TCRdb redid the calling of the reads with MiXCR, one entry per CDR3 protein. The data show about 400,000 distinct CDR3 sequences, roughly 20% seen once. The source material was PBMCs. Every receptor here comes from a human donor in good health (CMV status not recorded). Some clones in this sample may be carry-over from other donors' samples.

The chain recombines TRBV19 with TRBJ2-7, with TRBD1 identical over 7 bases. Germline V gene data show CDR1 as LNHDA and CDR2 as SQIVND (reference sequence). V shed 4 bases and J 6 bases; nucleotides not matched to a gene: 12. The length of the CDR3 is 15 residues. The CDR3 is CASSTLNRGVSEQYF. The DNA for the CDR3 is TGTGCCAGTAGTACCCTAAACAGGGGAGTTTCCGAGCAGTACTTC.

This chain uses TRBV19 with TRBJ2-3; perhaps TRBD2 as D (6 bases). V lost 6 bases and J 3 bases, leaving 13 bases between the germline ends. Germline lookup yields CDR1 LNHDA and CDR2 SQIVND (reference sequence). This CDR3 comprises 14 residues. The CDR3 region has the DNA TGTGCCAGTAGGTGGGGGAGGTTGACAGATACGCAGTATTTT. It specifies CASRWGRLTDTQYF.

This clonotype appeared a few times. The chain joins TRBV7-9 to TRBJ1-2; D not certain. V was trimmed by 4 bases and J by 2 bases, leaving 17 bases between them. CDR1 SEHNR and CDR2 FQNEAQ come from the germline V gene (reference sequence). This CDR3 comprises 16 residues. The CDR3 bases are TGTGCCAGCAGCTCATTCACCGGACTTACGAACTATGGCTACACCTTC. Residues: CASSSFTGLTNYGYTF.

A few counts support this clonotype. The genes are TRBV7-8 and TRBJ2-7; TRBD1 matches 11 bases. The length of the CDR3 is 15 residues. V trimming: 5 bases; J trimming: 7 bases; junction bases outside the gene matches: 10. Germline V gives CDR1 SGHVS, CDR2 FQNEAQ. The CDR3: CASSRRDRGTGEQYF. The CDR3 coding sequence is TGTGCCAGCAGCCGCCGGGACAGGGGGACGGGAGAGCAGTACTTC. Full variable domain (missing parts from reference TRBV7-8 and TRBJ2-7): GAGVSQSPRYKVAKRGQDVALRCDPISGHVSLFWYQQALGQGPEFLTYFQNEAQLDKSGLPSDRFFAERPEGSVSTLKIQRTQQEDSAVYLCASSRRDRGTGEQYFGPGTRLTVT.

This clonotype has ten or more counts. Here the CDR3 reads CASSFMREGIDEQFF. The CDR3, as DNA: TGTGCCAGCAGCTTTATGCGGGAGGGAATCGATGAGCAGTTCTTC. This chain connects TRBV7-2 to TRBJ2-1; 9 bases agree with TRBD2. J lost 8 bases, V lost 3 bases, and 8 bases had no gene match. The CDR3 totals 15 residues. CDR1 and CDR2 from the germline V gene are SGHTA and FQGNSA.

The chain joins TRBV28 to TRBJ2-7, with TRBD1 matching 10 bases. Germline V lookup: CDR1 MDHEN, CDR2 SYDVKM. This CDR3 has 15 residues. The trim removed 5 bases at V and 7 bases at J, leaving 11 bases unmatched. The CDR3, as DNA: TGTGCCAGCAGTCCACCGGACAGGGGGATGGGGGAGCAGTACTTC. Its protein is CASSPPDRGMGEQYF.

This clonotype was detected many times. The gene calls are TRBV7-9 and TRBJ2-3, with 7 bases lining up with TRBD2. Germline values: CDR1 SEHNR, CDR2 FQNEAQ (reference sequence). The CDR3 consists of 16 residues. J gave up 2 bases and V 5 bases, and 10 bases lay outside the gene matches. The CDR3 sequence: CASSSVPGGLTDTQYF. Written as DNA, the CDR3 is TGTGCCAGCAGCAGCGTACCGGGGGGACTCACAGATACGCAGTATTTT.

The J gene is TRBJ2-3, the V gene TRBV19; D is undetermined. The CDR3 runs to 14 residues. V was trimmed by 6 bases and J by 5 bases, leaving 15 bases between them. From germline, CDR1 is LNHDA and CDR2 SQIVND (reference sequence). Written as DNA, the CDR3 is TGTGCCAGTAGCCCTGGCTTCGGGCGAGATACGCAGTATTTT. Protein sequence: CASSPGFGRDTQYF.

This clonotype was counted ten times or more. This chain connects TRBV4-1 to TRBJ1-5, with 10 positions matching TRBD1. Germline CDR1 MGHRA, CDR2 YSYEKL. This CDR3 contains 18 residues. Germline trimming cut 0 bases from V and 0 bases from J; bases unmatched to any gene: 5. The CDR3 sequence is CASSQEEDRGFSNQPQHF. The CDR3 DNA follows: TGCGCCAGCAGCCAAGAAGAGGACAGGGGGTTTAGCAATCAGCCCCAGCATTTT.

This chain connects TRBV7-9 to TRBJ2-3, with D possibly matching TRBD1 (6 bases). The CDR3 covers 15 residues. V dropped 7 bases and J dropped 2 bases, with 16 bases sitting between them. Germline lookup yields CDR1 SEHNR and CDR2 FQNEAQ (reference sequence). The CDR3 DNA reads TGTGCCAGCACCCAGGGGCTAGCCAACACAGATACGCAGTATTTT. Translation: CASTQGLANTDTQYF.

Remarks on this clonotype: This may arise from a read error, as a much more abundant clone is one base away. The J gene is TRBJ1-5, the V gene TRBV7-8; D not resolved. V lost 5 bases to trimming and J lost 6 bases, with 17 bases between them. The germline V gene has CDR1 SGHVS and CDR2 FQNEAQ. The CDR3 runs to 15 residues. The CDR3 sequence: CASSPSRRAFQPQHF. Written as DNA, the CDR3 is TGTGCCAGCAGCCCTAGTCGGAGGGCGTTTCAGCCCCAGCATTTT.

There are many counts of this clonotype. The rearrangement joins TRBV12-3 or TRBV12-4 to TRBJ2-7, with 7 bases identical to TRBD2. With V trimmed by 6 bases and J by 2 bases, 7 bases remained unmatched. The CDR3 covers 14 residues. The CDR3: CASSPGTTPYEQYF. The CDR3 region has the DNA TGTGCCAGCAGCCCCGGGACTACCCCCTACGAGCAGTACTTC.

In this sample, this clonotype turned up a few times. The V call is TRBV7-9, the J call TRBJ1-1, with 7 bases identical to TRBD1. V was pared by 5 bases and J by 3 bases, with 6 bases of the junction left unmatched. The germline gives CDR1 SEHNR, CDR2 FQNEAQ (reference sequence). CDR3 size: 14 residues. The DNA of the CDR3 is TGTGCCAGCAGCCTCGGGACAGCAGACACTGAAGCTTTCTTT. This gives the protein CASSLGTADTEAFF. The full variable domain, with the rest looked up from reference TRBV7-9 and TRBJ1-1, is DTGVSQNPRHKITKRGQNVTFRCDPISEHNRLYWYRQTLGQGPEFLTYFQNEAQLEKSRLLSDRFSAERPKGSFSTLEIQRTEQGDSAMYLCASSLGTADTEAFFGQGTRLTVV.

This clonotype showed up many times. The chain employs TRBV7-2 and TRBJ1-6, with D unresolved. V was trimmed by 5 bases and J by 14 bases, leaving 22 bases between them. This CDR3 contains 15 residues. Germline CDR1 SGHTA, CDR2 FQGNSA. The CDR3 sequence: CASSPPSAGLIALHF. The CDR3 DNA reads as TGTGCCAGCAGCCCCCCATCGGCAGGCCTCATAGCCCTCCACTTT.

The chain carries TRBV7-8 and TRBJ2-2; D is undetermined. Trimming removed 2 bases from V and 1 base from J, with 14 bases in between. In germline, CDR1 is SGHVS, CDR2 FQNEAQ. The CDR3 totals 17 residues. The CDR3 DNA reads TGTGCCAGCAGCTTATTGGTGAACCCAGTGAACACCGGGGAGCTGTTTTTT. This gives the protein CASSLLVNPVNTGELFF.

This clonotype was recorded many times. The chain carries TRBV7-2 and TRBJ2-2; TRBD2 agrees at 8 bases. J was trimmed by 5 bases and V by 2 bases; bases with no gene match: 10. Per the germline V gene, CDR1 is SGHTA and CDR2 is FQGNSA. This CDR3 region has 17 residues. The CDR3 DNA follows: TGTGCCAGCAGCTTATCTCCGGGGGGGATCCGGACCGGGGAGCTGTTTTTT. This sequence encodes CASSLSPGGIRTGELFF.

The V and J genes are TRBV12-3 or TRBV12-4 and TRBJ1-1; perhaps TRBD1 as D (5 bases). This CDR3 has 13 amino acids. V was pared by 2 bases and J by 4 bases, with 8 bases between. The CDR3 loop reads CASSLLGPTEAFF. The DNA of the CDR3 is TGTGCCAGCAGTTTACTGGGGCCCACTGAAGCTTTCTTT.

This clonotype has a count of ten or more. The chain links TRBV6-1 to TRBJ2-3, with 10 bases matching TRBD1. Germline V gene sequence: CDR1 MNHNS, CDR2 SASEGT. V was pared by 2 bases and J by 5 bases, with 7 bases of the junction left unmatched. This CDR3 is 16 amino acids long. In nucleotides, the CDR3 is TGTGCCAGCAGTGAACATGGGACAGGGGAGGGAGATACGCAGTATTTT. Its protein product is CASSEHGTGEGDTQYF.

The J gene is TRBJ2-1, the V gene TRBV15, with D possibly being TRBD2 (6 bases). This CDR3 region has 16 residues. Germline CDR1 LNHNV, CDR2 YYDKDF (reference sequence). The V gene lost 1 base and the J gene lost 4 bases, with 14 bases spanning the gap. CDR3 nucleotide sequence: TGTGCCACCAGCAGAGGGGATAGCGGCCCATACAATGAGCAGTTCTTC. Its translation is CATSRGDSGPYNEQFF. The whole variable domain, filled in from reference TRBV15 and TRBJ2-1, reads DAMVIQNPRYQVTQFGKPVTLSCSQTLNHNVMYWYQQKSSQAPKLLFHYYDKDFNNEADTPDNFQSRRPNTSFCFLDIRSPGLGDTAMYLCATSRGDSGPYNEQFFGPGTRLTVL.

This clonotype has a count of ten or more. This rearrangement joins TRBV12-3 or TRBV12-4 to TRBJ2-1, with D possibly matching TRBD1 (6 bases). The V and J ends lost 2 bases and 4 bases respectively, with 12 bases between them. The CDR3 totals 15 residues. CDR3 in amino acids: CASSLQGPTYNEQFF. The CDR3 nucleotides read TGTGCCAGCAGTTTACAGGGGCCTACTTACAATGAGCAGTTCTTC.

This clonotype was found many times. The gene calls are TRBV7-2 and TRBJ2-3; D unresolved. The V and J ends lost 5 bases and 0 bases respectively, with 9 bases between them. The CDR3 has 14 residues. Germline values: CDR1 SGHTA, CDR2 FQGNSA. CDR3 amino acids: CASSPYQSTDTQYF. The CDR3 nucleotides are TGTGCCAGCAGCCCATATCAGAGCACAGATACGCAGTATTTT.